Each of the 31 T cell receptor beta chains below was sequenced from the same sample in a study of regulatory T cells in long-lasting Graves disease. Assembly of TCR beta libraries relied on iRepertoire HTBI primers together with Arm-PCR of CDR3 regions. One entry per CDR3 protein results from TCRdb running MiXCR on the multiplex PCR reads. The repertoire has 300,000 to 500,000 distinct CDR3 sequences, around 20% of them found once; the top ten carry less than 25%. As for time point: persistent/refractory GD, antithyroid drugs over 5 years with positive TRAb. PBMCs were the source of the RNA used for TCR sequencing. Source: peripheral blood mononuclear cells (PBMCs), taken when the disease was refractory, from a patient treated with antithyroid drugs. The receptors stem from a female donor with Graves disease.

This clonotype has just a few counts. The rearrangement uses TRBV6-1 and TRBJ2-5; weak D call: TRBD1 (6 bases). Looked up from germline, CDR1 is MNHNS and CDR2 is SASEGT. Trimming removed 5 bases from V and 9 bases from J, with 10 bases in between. CDR3 length: 11 residues. Here the CDR3 DNA reads TGTGCCAGCAGTCAGGGGACGGCCCAGTACTTC. Protein: CASSQGTAQYF.

In this sample, this clonotype turned up many times. V gene TRBV11-2 combines with J gene TRBJ2-1; maybe TRBD2 (6 bases). The CDR3 covers 15 residues. Germline assignment: CDR1 SGHAT and CDR2 FQNNGV. Trimming removed 8 bases from V and 1 base from J, with 15 bases in between. Here the CDR3 reads CASSNGRGSYNEQFF. Here the CDR3 DNA reads TGTGCCAGCTCGAATGGGCGGGGATCCTACAATGAGCAGTTCTTC.

In its sample, this clonotype was seen many times. V and J are TRBV7-9 and TRBJ2-5, with TRBD2 matching over 15 bases. Germline V gene sequence: CDR1 SEHNR, CDR2 FQNEAQ (reference sequence). V lost 2 bases to trimming and J lost 1 base; unmatched junction nucleotides: 5. The CDR3 runs to 18 residues. The DNA of the CDR3 is TGTGCCAGCAGCTTACCGGGACTAGCGGGAGGTGTCCAAGAGACCCAGTACTTC. As protein: CASSLPGLAGGVQETQYF.

On this clonotype itself: Possible read error: a much larger clone is one base away. The conserved closing phenylalanine or tryptophan is absent in this CDR3, likely reflecting a read error. The chain links TRBV2 to TRBJ1-2, with 9 nucleotides matching TRBD1. Trimming removed 5 bases from V and 2 bases from J; junction bases left unmatched: 3. This CDR3 spans 14 amino acids. Germline assignment: CDR1 SNHLY and CDR2 FYNNEI. As DNA, the CDR3 is TGTGCCAGCAGTCCCGGGACAGGGAACTATGGCTACACCTCC. It yields the protein CASSPGTGNYGYTS.

The rearrangement joins TRBV5-1 to TRBJ2-2; D may be TRBD1 (5 bases). CDR3 length equals 16 residues. CDR1 and CDR2 (germline): SGHRS, YFSETQ. V was shortened by 0 bases and J by 2 bases, with 11 bases between the two germline ends. CDR3 loop: CASSLASQGNTGELFF. In DNA, the CDR3 is TGCGCCAGCAGCTTGGCTTCTCAGGGAAACACCGGGGAGCTGTTTTTT.

This clonotype has only a few counts. The gene calls are TRBV18 and TRBJ1-2; D uncertain. Germline V gene data show CDR1 as KGHSH and CDR2 as LQKENI. The CDR3 runs 15 residues. The V end lost 3 bases, the J end lost 3 bases, and 14 bases lay between the germline ends. CDR3 coding DNA: TGTGCCAGCTCACCCGGGGTCAACGGGGACTATGGCTACACCTTC. This codes for CASSPGVNGDYGYTF. The entire variable domain, with the rest obtained from reference TRBV18 and TRBJ1-2, is as follows: NAGVMQNPRHLVRRRGQEARLRCSPMKGHSHVYWYRQLPEEGLKFMVYLQKENIIDESGMPKERFSAEFPKEGPSILRIQQVVRGDSAAYFCASSPGVNGDYGYTFGSGTRLTVV.

The chain recombines TRBV2 with TRBJ2-1; no clear D gene. This CDR3 spans 16 amino acids. Looked up from germline, CDR1 is SNHLY and CDR2 is FYNNEI. Trimming cost V 2 bases and J 0 bases, with 11 bases left between them. DNA for the CDR3: TGTGCCAGCAGTGAATTTCGGTTCCTCTCCTACAATGAGCAGTTCTTC. This encodes CASSEFRFLSYNEQFF.

This clonotype was found a few times. The CDR3 sequence is CASSPTGGAGTEAFF. The DNA of the CDR3 is TGTGCCAGCAGCCCCACAGGGGGCGCAGGGACTGAAGCTTTCTTT. The rearrangement links TRBV6-1 to TRBJ1-1, with TRBD1 matching 9 bases. Germline assignment: CDR1 MNHNS and CDR2 SASEGT. CDR3 length equals 15 residues. The trim removed 6 bases at V and 5 bases at J, leaving 10 bases unmatched.

This clonotype has only a few counts. This sequence joins TRBV5-1 and TRBJ2-2; 10 positions match TRBD2. The length of the CDR3 is 17 residues. Germline trimming cut 4 bases from V and 1 base from J; bases unmatched to any gene: 7. Germline V lookup: CDR1 SGHRS, CDR2 YFSETQ. The CDR3 nucleotides are TGCGCCAGCAGCGGACTAGCGGACCCAATGAACACCGGGGAGCTGTTTTTT. It codes for CASSGLADPMNTGELFF.

This clonotype has only a few counts. The chain uses TRBV6-2 or TRBV6-3 and TRBJ2-7; 10 positions agree with TRBD1. The CDR3 totals 15 residues. With V trimmed by 4 bases and J by 3 bases, 6 bases remained unmatched. Germline CDR1 and CDR2: MNHEY and SVGEGT. The CDR3 region is CASSSGTGANYEQYF. DNA of the CDR3: TGTGCCAGCAGTTCCGGGACAGGGGCGAACTACGAGCAGTACTTC.

This clonotype was seen at least ten times. The genes are TRBV6-5 and TRBJ1-2, with 8 bases lining up with TRBD1. Per germline, CDR1 MNHEY and CDR2 SVGAGI. The CDR3 has 13 residues. Losses at the gene ends were 0 bases for V and 13 bases for J; bases not matched to a gene: 7. The CDR3 loop is CASSYSGTGLFTF. The CDR3 DNA follows: TGTGCCAGCAGTTACTCAGGGACAGGACTTTTCACCTTC.

The chain is built from TRBV25-1 and TRBJ2-2, with 9 positions matching TRBD2. The CDR3 consists of 16 residues. Germline assignment: CDR1 MGHDK and CDR2 SYGVNS. Trimming took 3 bases from V and 1 from J; bases not matched to a gene: 3. DNA of the CDR3: TGTGCCAGCAGTGATGCTAGCGGGGTGAACACCGGGGAGCTGTTTTTT. Protein: CASSDASGVNTGELFF. Full variable domain (missing parts from reference TRBV25-1 and TRBJ2-2): EADIYQTPRYLVIGTGKKITLECSQTMGHDKMYWYQQDPGMELHLIHYSYGVNSTEKGDLSSESTVSRIRTEHFPLTLESARPSHTSQYLCASSDASGVNTGELFFGEGSRLTVL.

Worth noting for this clonotype: A clone one base away is much larger, so this may be a read error. The chain is built from TRBV28 and TRBJ2-7; 11 nucleotides agree with TRBD2. This CDR3 contains 15 residues. Germline loops: CDR1 MDHEN, CDR2 SYDVKM. J gave up 9 bases and V 5 bases, and 12 bases lay outside the gene matches. DNA of the CDR3: TGTGCCAGCAGTCAACTAGCGGGAGCCCTCGCCGGGCAGTACTTC. Translation gives CASSQLAGALAGQYF.

The CDR3 DNA sequence: TGTGCCAGCAAAAATACCCGGGACAGCCGCTCCTATAATTCACCCCTCCACTTT. Translation gives CASKNTRDSRSYNSPLHF. The rearrangement links TRBV28 to TRBJ1-6; 7 bases align to TRBD1. The CDR3 spans 18 residues. Germline CDR1 MDHEN, CDR2 SYDVKM. J lost 0 bases, V lost 7 bases, and 12 bases had no gene match.

V is TRBV7-3 and J is TRBJ2-7, with 11 bases aligning to TRBD1. This CDR3 is 16 amino acids long. Germline V lookup: CDR1 SGHTA, CDR2 FQGTGA. The trim removed 3 bases at V and 3 bases at J, leaving 7 bases unmatched. CDR3: CASSFKGQGAFYEQYF. CDR3 sequence (DNA): TGTGCCAGCAGCTTTAAAGGACAGGGGGCTTTCTACGAGCAGTACTTC.

This clonotype was found once. Being one base from a much bigger clone, this may be a read error. The chain combines TRBV20-1 with TRBJ1-1, with D tentatively TRBD1 (5 bases). CDR3 length equals 13 residues. CDR1 and CDR2 from the germline V gene are DFQATT and SNEGSKA (reference sequence). The CDR3 here is CSARDPGPTEALF. CDR3 bases: TGCAGTGCTAGAGACCCAGGGCCCACTGAAGCTCTCTTT.

This clonotype turned up a few times. The chain has TRBV7-9 and TRBJ2-7; D unresolved. Germline V gives CDR1 SEHNR, CDR2 FQNEAQ (reference sequence). V lost 5 bases and J 6 bases, leaving 14 bases between the germline ends. The length of the CDR3 is 13 residues. CDR3 in amino acids: CASSPLVGAEQYF. The CDR3 DNA reads as TGTGCCAGCAGCCCTCTTGTGGGCGCCGAGCAGTACTTC.

The sample holds many counts of this clonotype. V is TRBV18 and J is TRBJ2-5, with TRBD1 matching 11 bases. The CDR3 is 16 amino acids. V lost 5 bases to trimming and J lost 5 bases; unmatched junction nucleotides: 10. Germline V lookup: CDR1 KGHSH, CDR2 LQKENI. Written as DNA, the CDR3 is TGTGCCAGCTCAGCTCTCCCCGGGACAGGGGGGGAGACCCAGTACTTC. This sequence encodes CASSALPGTGGETQYF.

CDR3 loop: CASSEGTGQPQHF. The CDR3 nucleotides are TGTGCCAGCAGTGAAGGTACGGGGCAGCCCCAGCATTTT. The V and J genes are TRBV6-1 and TRBJ1-5; D remains unclear. V lost 1 base and J lost 7, with 8 bases in between. The CDR3 loop spans 13 amino acids. Germline assignment: CDR1 MNHNS and CDR2 SASEGT.

This chain joins TRBV20-1 and TRBJ2-1; TRBD2 might be the D (6 bases). Germline assignment: CDR1 DFQATT and CDR2 SNEGSKA (reference sequence). This CDR3 region has 16 residues. The germline V and J ends were trimmed by 6 bases and 3 bases, with 21 bases remaining between them. CDR3 sequence reads: CSAGDLSPGGYNEQFF. DNA of the CDR3: TGCAGTGCGGGGGACCTCTCTCCCGGGGGCTACAATGAGCAGTTCTTC.

The V and J genes are TRBV20-1 and TRBJ2-3, with D maybe TRBD2 (5 bases). The length of the CDR3 is 15 residues. Germline assignment: CDR1 DFQATT and CDR2 SNEGSKA (reference sequence). V was clipped by 4 bases and J by 5 bases, with 19 bases between them. CDR3 amino acids: CSAISGSSGGDTQYF. The CDR3 DNA follows: TGCAGTGCTATTTCTGGTAGCAGCGGTGGAGATACGCAGTATTTT.

At least ten counts were recorded for this clonotype. The V gene is TRBV29-1, the J gene TRBJ1-2, with D unresolved. Per the germline V gene, CDR1 is SQVTM and CDR2 is ANQGSEA. Trimming removed 3 bases from V and 7 bases from J, with 3 bases in between. The CDR3 length is 9 residues. CDR3 residues: CSVDSGYTF. For the CDR3, the DNA is TGCAGCGTTGACAGTGGCTACACCTTC.

The V and J genes are TRBV27 and TRBJ1-2; 8 nucleotides align to TRBD1. V shed 8 bases and J 4 bases; nucleotides not matched to a gene: 6. Germline loops: CDR1 MNHEY, CDR2 SMNVEV (reference sequence). CDR3 length equals 13 residues. CDR3 in amino acids: CASGQGFIYGYTF. CDR3 coding DNA: TGTGCCAGCGGACAGGGTTTTATCTATGGCTACACCTTC.

The J gene is TRBJ2-4, the V gene TRBV6-5; 11 bases align to TRBD1. Germline CDR1 and CDR2: MNHEY and SVGAGI. This CDR3 has 19 residues. Unmatched junction bases numbered 14, after V lost 2 bases and J lost 5 bases. The CDR3: CASSYGAGTGGNFENIQYF. Written as DNA, the CDR3 is TGTGCCAGCAGTTACGGGGCGGGGACAGGGGGTAATTTTGAAAACATTCAGTACTTC.

In this sample, this clonotype turned up many times. The CDR3 loop is CASSSSQASYGYTF. CDR3 coding DNA: TGTGCCAGCAGCTCATCCCAAGCCTCCTATGGCTACACCTTC. The chain recombines TRBV7-2 with TRBJ1-2, with no clear D. The germline V gene has CDR1 SGHTA and CDR2 FQGNSA. The ends were cut back, 4 bases at V and 4 bases at J, with 13 bases in the middle. This CDR3 has 14 amino acids.

The V and J genes are TRBV9 and TRBJ2-2; D gene uncertain. V was clipped by 4 bases and J by 5 bases, with 15 bases between them. The germline CDR1 and CDR2 sequences are SGDLS and YYNGEE. This CDR3 comprises 15 residues. The chain's CDR3 is CASSQRWRETGELFF. The CDR3 nucleotides are TGTGCCAGCAGCCAAAGATGGAGAGAAACCGGGGAGCTGTTTTTT.

This clonotype was found a few times. This chain joins TRBV5-1 and TRBJ1-1; D gene uncertain. Trimming took off 0 bases at V and 1 base at J, with 10 bases between the two ends. From germline, CDR1 is SGHRS and CDR2 YFSETQ. CDR3 length: 15 amino acids. The CDR3 coding sequence is TGCGCCAGCAGCTTGGAGGCACAGAAGAACACTGAAGCTTTCTTT. This codes for CASSLEAQKNTEAFF.

The chain is built from TRBV5-8 and TRBJ1-6; TRBD1 might be the D (6 bases). There are 15 residues in the CDR3. Germline loops: CDR1 SGHTS, CDR2 YDEGEE. The ends were cut back, 6 bases at V and 9 bases at J, with 19 bases in the middle. CDR3 DNA: TGTGCCAGCACCCCTGGGGTGACAGGTCCTTCACCCCTCCACTTT. This gives the protein CASTPGVTGPSPLHF.

At least ten counts were recorded for this clonotype. The chain uses TRBV28 and TRBJ2-7, with D perhaps matching TRBD1 or TRBD2 (5 bases each). CDR1 and CDR2 from the germline V gene are MDHEN and SYDVKM. V gave up 5 bases and J gave up 7 bases, with 15 bases separating them. The CDR3 runs to 13 residues. The CDR3 loop reads CASSTGPLAEQYF. The CDR3 bases are TGTGCCAGCAGTACGGGGCCCTTAGCTGAGCAGTACTTC.

The rearrangement joins TRBV18 to TRBJ1-5; D gene unclear. Germline lookup yields CDR1 KGHSH and CDR2 LQKENI. Trimming left V 5 bases short and J 5 bases short, with 10 bases between. This CDR3 comprises 13 residues. CDR3 DNA sequence: TGTGCCAGCTCAGTCAACGGCTATCAGCCCCAGCATTTT. Translated: CASSVNGYQPQHF.

Comment on this clonotype: A far larger clone is only one base removed, so a read error is likely. Without the conserved terminal phenylalanine or tryptophan, this CDR3 likely stems from a read error. This chain links TRBV6-5 with TRBJ1-1; D is unclear. Germline V gene sequence: CDR1 MNHEY, CDR2 SVGAGI. The germline V and J ends were trimmed by 2 bases and 0 bases, with 1 base remaining between them. CDR3 length: 12 residues. CDR3 protein: CASSYMNTEAFL. The CDR3 DNA follows: TGTGCCAGCAGTTACATGAACACTGAAGCTTTCCTT.